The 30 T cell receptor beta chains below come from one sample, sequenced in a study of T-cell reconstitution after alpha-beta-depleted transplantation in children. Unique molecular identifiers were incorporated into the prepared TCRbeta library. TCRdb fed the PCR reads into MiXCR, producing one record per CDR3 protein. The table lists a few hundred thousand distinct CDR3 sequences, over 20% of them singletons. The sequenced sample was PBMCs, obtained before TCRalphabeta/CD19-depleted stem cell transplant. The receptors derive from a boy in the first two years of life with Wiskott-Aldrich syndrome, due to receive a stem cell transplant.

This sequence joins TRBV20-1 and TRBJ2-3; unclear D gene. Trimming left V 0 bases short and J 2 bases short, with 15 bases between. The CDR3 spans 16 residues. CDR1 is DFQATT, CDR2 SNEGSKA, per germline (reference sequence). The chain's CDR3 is CSARDISRILTDTQYF. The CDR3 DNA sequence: TGCAGTGCTAGAGATATTAGCAGGATCCTCACAGATACGCAGTATTTT.

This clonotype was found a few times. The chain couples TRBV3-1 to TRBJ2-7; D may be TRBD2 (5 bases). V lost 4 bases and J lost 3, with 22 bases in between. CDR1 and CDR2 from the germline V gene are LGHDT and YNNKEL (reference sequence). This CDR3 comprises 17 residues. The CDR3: CASSLADWSGKVYEQYF. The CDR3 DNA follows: TGTGCCAGCAGCCTAGCCGATTGGTCGGGGAAGGTCTACGAGCAGTACTTC.

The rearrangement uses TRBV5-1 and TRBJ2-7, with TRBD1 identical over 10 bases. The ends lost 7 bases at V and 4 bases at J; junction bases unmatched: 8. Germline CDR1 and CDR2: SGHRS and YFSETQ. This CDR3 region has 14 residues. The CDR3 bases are TGCGCCAGCGGATCGACAGGGGGCGAATACGAGCAGTACTTC. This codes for CASGSTGGEYEQYF.

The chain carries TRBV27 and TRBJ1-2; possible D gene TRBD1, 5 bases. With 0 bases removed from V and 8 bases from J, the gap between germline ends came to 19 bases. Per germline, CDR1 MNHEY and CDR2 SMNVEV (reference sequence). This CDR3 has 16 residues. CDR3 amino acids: CASSLSPASRVGGYTF. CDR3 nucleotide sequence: TGTGCCAGCAGTTTATCCCCCGCTTCCAGGGTAGGAGGCTACACCTTC.

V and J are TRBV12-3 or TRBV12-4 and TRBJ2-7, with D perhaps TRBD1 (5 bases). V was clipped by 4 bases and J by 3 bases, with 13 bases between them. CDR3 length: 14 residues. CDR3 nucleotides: TGTGCCAGCAGTTCCTCGGCAGGGATCTACGAGCAGTACTTC. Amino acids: CASSSSAGIYEQYF.

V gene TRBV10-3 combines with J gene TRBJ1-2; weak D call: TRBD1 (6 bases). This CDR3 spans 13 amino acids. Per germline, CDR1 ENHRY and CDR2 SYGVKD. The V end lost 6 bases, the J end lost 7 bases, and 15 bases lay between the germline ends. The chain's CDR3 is CAISGQREGGYTF. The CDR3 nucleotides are TGTGCCATCAGCGGACAGAGGGAAGGTGGCTACACCTTC.

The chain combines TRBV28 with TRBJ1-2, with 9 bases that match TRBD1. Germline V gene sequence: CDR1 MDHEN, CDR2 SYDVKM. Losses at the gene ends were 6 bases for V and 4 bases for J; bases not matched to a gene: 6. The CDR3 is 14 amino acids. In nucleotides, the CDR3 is TGTGCCAGCAGCCGGGACAGGGCCGCCTATGGCTACACCTTC. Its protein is CASSRDRAAYGYTF.

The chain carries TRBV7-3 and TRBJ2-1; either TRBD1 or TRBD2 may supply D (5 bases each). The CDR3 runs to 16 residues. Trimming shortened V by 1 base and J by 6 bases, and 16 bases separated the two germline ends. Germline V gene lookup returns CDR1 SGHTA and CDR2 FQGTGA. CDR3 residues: CASSLISFGGLNEQFF. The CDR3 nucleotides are TGTGCCAGCAGCTTAATCAGCTTTGGGGGTCTCAATGAGCAGTTCTTC.

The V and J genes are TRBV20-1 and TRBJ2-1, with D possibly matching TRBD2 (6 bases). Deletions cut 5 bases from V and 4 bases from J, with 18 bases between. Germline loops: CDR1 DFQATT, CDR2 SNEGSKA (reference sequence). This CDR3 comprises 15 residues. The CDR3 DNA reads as TGCAGTGCTCAGCCGCGGGGCCTGGGTTACAATGAGCAGTTCTTC. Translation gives CSAQPRGLGYNEQFF.

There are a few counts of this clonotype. The CDR3 DNA reads TGCGCCAGCAGTGCCACTAGCGGGCTGAATGAGCAGTTCTTC. It is translated as CASSATSGLNEQFF. The V gene is TRBV10-2, the J gene TRBJ2-1; the match to TRBD2 covers 9 bases. After removal of 4 bases from V and 7 bases from J, the junction contained 5 bases not matched to a gene. CDR3 length: 14 residues. Germline CDR1 is WSHSY and CDR2 is SAAADI.

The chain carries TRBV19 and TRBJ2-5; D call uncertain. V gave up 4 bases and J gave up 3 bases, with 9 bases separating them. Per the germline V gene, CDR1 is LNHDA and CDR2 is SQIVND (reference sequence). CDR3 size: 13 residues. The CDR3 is CASSTRREETQYF. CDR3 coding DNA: TGTGCCAGTAGTACGCGTCGTGAAGAGACCCAGTACTTC.

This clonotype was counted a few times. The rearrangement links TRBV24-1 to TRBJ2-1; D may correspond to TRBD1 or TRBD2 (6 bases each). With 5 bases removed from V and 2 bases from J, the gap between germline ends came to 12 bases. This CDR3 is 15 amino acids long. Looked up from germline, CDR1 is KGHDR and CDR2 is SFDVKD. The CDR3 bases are TGTGCCACCAGTGGGGCGGGGACACCCTACAATGAGCAGTTCTTC. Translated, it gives CATSGAGTPYNEQFF.

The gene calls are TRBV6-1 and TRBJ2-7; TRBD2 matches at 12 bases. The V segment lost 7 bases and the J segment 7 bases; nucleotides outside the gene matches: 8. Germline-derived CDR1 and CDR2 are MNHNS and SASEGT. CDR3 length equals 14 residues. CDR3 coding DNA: TGTGCCAGCAAAAAGACTAGCGGGAGCCGTGAGCAGTACTTC. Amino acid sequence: CASKKTSGSREQYF.

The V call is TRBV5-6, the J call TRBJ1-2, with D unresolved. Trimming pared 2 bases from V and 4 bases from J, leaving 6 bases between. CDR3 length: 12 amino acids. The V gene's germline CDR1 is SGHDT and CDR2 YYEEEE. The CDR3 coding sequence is TGTGCCAGCAGCTTACAAAGCTATGGCTACACCTTC. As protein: CASSLQSYGYTF. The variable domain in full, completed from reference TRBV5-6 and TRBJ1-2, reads DAGVTQSPTHLIKTRGQQVTLRCSPKSGHDTVSWYQQALGQGPQFIFQYYEEEERQRGNFPDRFSGHQFPNYSSELNVNALLLGDSALYLCASSLQSYGYTFGSGTRLTVV.

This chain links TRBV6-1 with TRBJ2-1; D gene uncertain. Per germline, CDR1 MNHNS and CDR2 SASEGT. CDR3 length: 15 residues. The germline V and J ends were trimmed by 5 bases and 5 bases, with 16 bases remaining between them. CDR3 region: CASSPRGGNDNEQFF. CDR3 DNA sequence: TGTGCCAGCAGTCCCCGTGGCGGTAACGACAATGAGCAGTTCTTC.

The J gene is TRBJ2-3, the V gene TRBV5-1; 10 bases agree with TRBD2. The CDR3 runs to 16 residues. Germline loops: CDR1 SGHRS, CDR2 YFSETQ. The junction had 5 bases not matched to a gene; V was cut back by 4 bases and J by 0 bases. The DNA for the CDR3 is TGCGCCAGCAGCGCAACTAGCGGGACTAGCACAGATACGCAGTATTTT. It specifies CASSATSGTSTDTQYF.

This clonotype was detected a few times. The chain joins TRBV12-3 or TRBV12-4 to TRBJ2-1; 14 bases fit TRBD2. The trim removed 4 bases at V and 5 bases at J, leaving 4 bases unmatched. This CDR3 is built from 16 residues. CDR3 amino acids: CASSSQGLAGDNEQFF. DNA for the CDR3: TGTGCCAGCAGTTCCCAGGGACTAGCGGGAGACAATGAGCAGTTCTTC.

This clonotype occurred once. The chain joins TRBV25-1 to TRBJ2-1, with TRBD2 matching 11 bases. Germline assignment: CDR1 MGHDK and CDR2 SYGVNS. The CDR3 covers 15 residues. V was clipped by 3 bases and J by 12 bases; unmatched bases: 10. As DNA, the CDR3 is TGTGCCAGCAGTGAGGGTTATAGCGGGAGGGTAGGGCAGTTCTTC. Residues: CASSEGYSGRVGQFF.

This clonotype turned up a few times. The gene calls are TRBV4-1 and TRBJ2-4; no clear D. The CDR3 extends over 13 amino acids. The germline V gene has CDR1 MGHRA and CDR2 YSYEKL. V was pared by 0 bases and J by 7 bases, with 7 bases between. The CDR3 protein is CASSQDYGNIQYF. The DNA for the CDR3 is TGCGCCAGCAGCCAAGATTATGGGAACATTCAGTACTTC.

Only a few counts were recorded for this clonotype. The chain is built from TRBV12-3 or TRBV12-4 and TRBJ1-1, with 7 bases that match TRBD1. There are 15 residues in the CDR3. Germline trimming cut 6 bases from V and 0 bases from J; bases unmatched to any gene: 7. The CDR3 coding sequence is TGTGCCAGCAGACCCAGGACAGGTGTGAACACTGAAGCTTTCTTT. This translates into CASRPRTGVNTEAFF.

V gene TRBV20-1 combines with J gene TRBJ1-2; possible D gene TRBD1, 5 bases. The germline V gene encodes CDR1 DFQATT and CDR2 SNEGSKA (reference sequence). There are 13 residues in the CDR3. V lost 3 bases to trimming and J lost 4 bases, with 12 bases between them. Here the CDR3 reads CSASYGGGYGYTF. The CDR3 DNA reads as TGCAGTGCTAGTTACGGGGGGGGCTATGGCTACACCTTC.

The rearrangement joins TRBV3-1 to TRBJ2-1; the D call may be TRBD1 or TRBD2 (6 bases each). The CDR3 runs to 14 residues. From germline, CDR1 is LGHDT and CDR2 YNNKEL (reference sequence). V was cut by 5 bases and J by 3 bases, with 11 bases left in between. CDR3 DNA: TGTGCCAGCAGCTGGGGGGCGGGCTACAATGAGCAGTTCTTC. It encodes CASSWGAGYNEQFF.

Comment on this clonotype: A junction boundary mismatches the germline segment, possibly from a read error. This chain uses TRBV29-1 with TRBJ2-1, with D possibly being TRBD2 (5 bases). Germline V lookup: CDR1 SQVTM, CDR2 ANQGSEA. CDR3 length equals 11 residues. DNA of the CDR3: TGCACGGTCCCGGGGTACACTGAGCAGTTCTTC. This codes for CTVPGYTEQFF.

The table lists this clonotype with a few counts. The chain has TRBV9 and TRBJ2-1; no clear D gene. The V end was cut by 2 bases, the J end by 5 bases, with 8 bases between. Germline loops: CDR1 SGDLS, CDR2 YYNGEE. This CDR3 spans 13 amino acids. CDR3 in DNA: TGTGCCAGCAGCGTTCTCGGGCACAATGAGCAGTTCTTC. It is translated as CASSVLGHNEQFF.

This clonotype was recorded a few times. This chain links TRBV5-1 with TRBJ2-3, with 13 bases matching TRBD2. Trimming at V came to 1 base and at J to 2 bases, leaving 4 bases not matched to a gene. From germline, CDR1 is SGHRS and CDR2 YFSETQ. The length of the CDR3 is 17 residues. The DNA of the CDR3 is TGCGCCAGCAGCTTGAAGACTAGCGGGAGGCCCACAGATACGCAGTATTTT. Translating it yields CASSLKTSGRPTDTQYF.

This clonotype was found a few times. The CDR3 DNA follows: TGCAGTGCCCCCGGGACAGTAAGCGAAAAACTGTTTTTT. Its protein is CSAPGTVSEKLFF. The chain combines TRBV20-1 with TRBJ1-4; 7 nucleotides align to TRBD1. CDR3 length equals 13 residues. Germline CDR1 reads DFQATT; CDR2 reads SNEGSKA (reference sequence). Trimming took 6 bases from V and 8 from J; bases not matched to a gene: 9.

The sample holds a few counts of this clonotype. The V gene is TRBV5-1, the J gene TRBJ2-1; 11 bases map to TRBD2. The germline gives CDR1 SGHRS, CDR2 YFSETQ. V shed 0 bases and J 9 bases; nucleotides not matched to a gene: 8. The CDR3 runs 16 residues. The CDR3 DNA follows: TGCGCCAGCAGCTTGGATATACTAGCGGGAGTTGGTGAGCAGTTCTTC. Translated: CASSLDILAGVGEQFF. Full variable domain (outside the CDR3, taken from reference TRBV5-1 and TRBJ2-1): KAGVTQTPRYLIKTRGQQVTLSCSPISGHRSVSWYQQTPGQGLQFLFEYFSETQRNKGNFPGRFSGRQFSNSRSEMNVSTLELGDSALYLCASSLDILAGVGEQFFGPGTRLTVL.

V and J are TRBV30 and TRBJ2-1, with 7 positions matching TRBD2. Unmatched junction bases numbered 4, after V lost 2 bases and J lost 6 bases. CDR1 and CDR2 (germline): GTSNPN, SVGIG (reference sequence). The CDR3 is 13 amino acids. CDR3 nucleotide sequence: TGTGCCTGGAGTCCCGGACTAGTCAATGAGCAGTTCTTC. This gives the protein CAWSPGLVNEQFF. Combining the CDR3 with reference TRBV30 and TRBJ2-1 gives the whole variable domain SQTIHQWPATLVQPVGSPLSLECTVEGTSNPNLYWYRQAAGRGLQLLFYSVGIGQISSEVPQNLSASRPQDRQFILSSKKLLLSDSGFYLCAWSPGLVNEQFFGPGTRLTVL.

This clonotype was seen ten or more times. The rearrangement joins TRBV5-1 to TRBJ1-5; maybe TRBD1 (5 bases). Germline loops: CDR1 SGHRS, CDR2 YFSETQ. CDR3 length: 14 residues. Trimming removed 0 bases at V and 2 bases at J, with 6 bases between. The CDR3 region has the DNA TGCGCCAGCAGCTTGGCAGGGCGCAATCAGCCCCAGCATTTT. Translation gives CASSLAGRNQPQHF. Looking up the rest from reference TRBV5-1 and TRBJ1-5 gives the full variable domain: KAGVTQTPRYLIKTRGQQVTLSCSPISGHRSVSWYQQTPGQGLQFLFEYFSETQRNKGNFPGRFSGRQFSNSRSEMNVSTLELGDSALYLCASSLAGRNQPQHFGDGTRLSIL.

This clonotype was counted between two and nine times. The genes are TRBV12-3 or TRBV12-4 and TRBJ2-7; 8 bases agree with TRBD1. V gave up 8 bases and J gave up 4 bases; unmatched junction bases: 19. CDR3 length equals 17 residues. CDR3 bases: TGTGCCAGCCTCCTCATTCAACGGACAGGGAGTAGGTACGAGCAGTACTTC. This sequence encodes CASLLIQRTGSRYEQYF.